What follows is one T cell receptor (beta chain) and its context. TCRdb processed the RT-PCR reads anew with MiXCR; each CDR3 protein has one entry. Altogether roughly 500,000 distinct CDR3 sequences are present, about 15% being singletons, with the ten largest covering 2.5% to 3.5%. CDR3 length equals 15 residues. Germline trimming cut 5 bases from V and 7 bases from J; bases unmatched to any gene: 11. This sample is drawn from a study of response to subunit inactivated influenza vaccine. The clonotype was recovered from a man aged 45-69 years who received an inactivated influenza vaccine. The starting material was CD4+ T cells sorted from PBMCs, obtained around 25 months after vaccination. The V and J genes are TRBV12-3 or TRBV12-4 and TRBJ2-7, with 10 bases matching TRBD2. The CDR3 spells CASSIFPSGGWEQYF. In DNA form, the CDR3 reads TGTGCCAGCAGTATCTTCCCTAGCGGGGGCTGGGAGCAGTACTTC.